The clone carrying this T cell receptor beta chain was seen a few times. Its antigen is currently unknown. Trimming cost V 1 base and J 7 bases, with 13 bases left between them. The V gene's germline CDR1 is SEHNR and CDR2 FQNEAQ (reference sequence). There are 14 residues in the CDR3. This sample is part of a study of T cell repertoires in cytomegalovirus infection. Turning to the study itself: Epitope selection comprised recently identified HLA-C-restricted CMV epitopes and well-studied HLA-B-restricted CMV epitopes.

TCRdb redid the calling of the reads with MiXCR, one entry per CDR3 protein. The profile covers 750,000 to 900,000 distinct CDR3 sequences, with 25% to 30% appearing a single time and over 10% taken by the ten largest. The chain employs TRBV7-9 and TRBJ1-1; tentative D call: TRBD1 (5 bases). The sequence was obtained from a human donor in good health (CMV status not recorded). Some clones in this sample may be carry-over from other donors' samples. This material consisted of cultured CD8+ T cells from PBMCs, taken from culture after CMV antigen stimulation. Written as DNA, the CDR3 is TGTGCCAGCAGCTTAGAGGGGTGGGGGAATGAAGCTTTCTTT. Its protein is CASSLEGWGNEAFF.